The source of this T cell receptor beta chain is a study of sequential checkpoint blockade in melanoma. Study-level background: First-line arms were nivolumab then ipilimumab, or the reverse, randomized 1:1. Both treatment sequences were followed by maintenance nivolumab.

Treatment meaning: randomized to nivolumab then ipilimumab (arm A) or the reverse (arm B). Patients had received no earlier DNA-damaging chemotherapy. From thawed PBMCs, live CD3+CD8+ cells negative for CD19 and CD56 were sorted. The method was immunoSEQ multiplex PCR; TCRdb's version includes in-frame clones alone and lacks a portion of them. The sample holds approximately 6,300 clones, roughly 50% seen once. About this clone: Its ends do not fully match the called genes, so a read error is possible.

The CDR3 is 13 amino acids. Germline loops: CDR1 SGHTA, CDR2 FQGNSA. The genes are TRBV7-2 and TRBJ2-7, with TRBD2 matching 12 bases. The TCR comes from a human donor with melanoma. Sequenced here: CD8+ T cells sorted from blood (inferred from file names), sampled from a patient given nivolumab and ipilimumab in sequence. Written as DNA, the CDR3 is TGTGCCAGCAGCCTACTAGCGGGAGGTCCCCTAGTCTTC. This codes for CASSLLAGGPLVF.